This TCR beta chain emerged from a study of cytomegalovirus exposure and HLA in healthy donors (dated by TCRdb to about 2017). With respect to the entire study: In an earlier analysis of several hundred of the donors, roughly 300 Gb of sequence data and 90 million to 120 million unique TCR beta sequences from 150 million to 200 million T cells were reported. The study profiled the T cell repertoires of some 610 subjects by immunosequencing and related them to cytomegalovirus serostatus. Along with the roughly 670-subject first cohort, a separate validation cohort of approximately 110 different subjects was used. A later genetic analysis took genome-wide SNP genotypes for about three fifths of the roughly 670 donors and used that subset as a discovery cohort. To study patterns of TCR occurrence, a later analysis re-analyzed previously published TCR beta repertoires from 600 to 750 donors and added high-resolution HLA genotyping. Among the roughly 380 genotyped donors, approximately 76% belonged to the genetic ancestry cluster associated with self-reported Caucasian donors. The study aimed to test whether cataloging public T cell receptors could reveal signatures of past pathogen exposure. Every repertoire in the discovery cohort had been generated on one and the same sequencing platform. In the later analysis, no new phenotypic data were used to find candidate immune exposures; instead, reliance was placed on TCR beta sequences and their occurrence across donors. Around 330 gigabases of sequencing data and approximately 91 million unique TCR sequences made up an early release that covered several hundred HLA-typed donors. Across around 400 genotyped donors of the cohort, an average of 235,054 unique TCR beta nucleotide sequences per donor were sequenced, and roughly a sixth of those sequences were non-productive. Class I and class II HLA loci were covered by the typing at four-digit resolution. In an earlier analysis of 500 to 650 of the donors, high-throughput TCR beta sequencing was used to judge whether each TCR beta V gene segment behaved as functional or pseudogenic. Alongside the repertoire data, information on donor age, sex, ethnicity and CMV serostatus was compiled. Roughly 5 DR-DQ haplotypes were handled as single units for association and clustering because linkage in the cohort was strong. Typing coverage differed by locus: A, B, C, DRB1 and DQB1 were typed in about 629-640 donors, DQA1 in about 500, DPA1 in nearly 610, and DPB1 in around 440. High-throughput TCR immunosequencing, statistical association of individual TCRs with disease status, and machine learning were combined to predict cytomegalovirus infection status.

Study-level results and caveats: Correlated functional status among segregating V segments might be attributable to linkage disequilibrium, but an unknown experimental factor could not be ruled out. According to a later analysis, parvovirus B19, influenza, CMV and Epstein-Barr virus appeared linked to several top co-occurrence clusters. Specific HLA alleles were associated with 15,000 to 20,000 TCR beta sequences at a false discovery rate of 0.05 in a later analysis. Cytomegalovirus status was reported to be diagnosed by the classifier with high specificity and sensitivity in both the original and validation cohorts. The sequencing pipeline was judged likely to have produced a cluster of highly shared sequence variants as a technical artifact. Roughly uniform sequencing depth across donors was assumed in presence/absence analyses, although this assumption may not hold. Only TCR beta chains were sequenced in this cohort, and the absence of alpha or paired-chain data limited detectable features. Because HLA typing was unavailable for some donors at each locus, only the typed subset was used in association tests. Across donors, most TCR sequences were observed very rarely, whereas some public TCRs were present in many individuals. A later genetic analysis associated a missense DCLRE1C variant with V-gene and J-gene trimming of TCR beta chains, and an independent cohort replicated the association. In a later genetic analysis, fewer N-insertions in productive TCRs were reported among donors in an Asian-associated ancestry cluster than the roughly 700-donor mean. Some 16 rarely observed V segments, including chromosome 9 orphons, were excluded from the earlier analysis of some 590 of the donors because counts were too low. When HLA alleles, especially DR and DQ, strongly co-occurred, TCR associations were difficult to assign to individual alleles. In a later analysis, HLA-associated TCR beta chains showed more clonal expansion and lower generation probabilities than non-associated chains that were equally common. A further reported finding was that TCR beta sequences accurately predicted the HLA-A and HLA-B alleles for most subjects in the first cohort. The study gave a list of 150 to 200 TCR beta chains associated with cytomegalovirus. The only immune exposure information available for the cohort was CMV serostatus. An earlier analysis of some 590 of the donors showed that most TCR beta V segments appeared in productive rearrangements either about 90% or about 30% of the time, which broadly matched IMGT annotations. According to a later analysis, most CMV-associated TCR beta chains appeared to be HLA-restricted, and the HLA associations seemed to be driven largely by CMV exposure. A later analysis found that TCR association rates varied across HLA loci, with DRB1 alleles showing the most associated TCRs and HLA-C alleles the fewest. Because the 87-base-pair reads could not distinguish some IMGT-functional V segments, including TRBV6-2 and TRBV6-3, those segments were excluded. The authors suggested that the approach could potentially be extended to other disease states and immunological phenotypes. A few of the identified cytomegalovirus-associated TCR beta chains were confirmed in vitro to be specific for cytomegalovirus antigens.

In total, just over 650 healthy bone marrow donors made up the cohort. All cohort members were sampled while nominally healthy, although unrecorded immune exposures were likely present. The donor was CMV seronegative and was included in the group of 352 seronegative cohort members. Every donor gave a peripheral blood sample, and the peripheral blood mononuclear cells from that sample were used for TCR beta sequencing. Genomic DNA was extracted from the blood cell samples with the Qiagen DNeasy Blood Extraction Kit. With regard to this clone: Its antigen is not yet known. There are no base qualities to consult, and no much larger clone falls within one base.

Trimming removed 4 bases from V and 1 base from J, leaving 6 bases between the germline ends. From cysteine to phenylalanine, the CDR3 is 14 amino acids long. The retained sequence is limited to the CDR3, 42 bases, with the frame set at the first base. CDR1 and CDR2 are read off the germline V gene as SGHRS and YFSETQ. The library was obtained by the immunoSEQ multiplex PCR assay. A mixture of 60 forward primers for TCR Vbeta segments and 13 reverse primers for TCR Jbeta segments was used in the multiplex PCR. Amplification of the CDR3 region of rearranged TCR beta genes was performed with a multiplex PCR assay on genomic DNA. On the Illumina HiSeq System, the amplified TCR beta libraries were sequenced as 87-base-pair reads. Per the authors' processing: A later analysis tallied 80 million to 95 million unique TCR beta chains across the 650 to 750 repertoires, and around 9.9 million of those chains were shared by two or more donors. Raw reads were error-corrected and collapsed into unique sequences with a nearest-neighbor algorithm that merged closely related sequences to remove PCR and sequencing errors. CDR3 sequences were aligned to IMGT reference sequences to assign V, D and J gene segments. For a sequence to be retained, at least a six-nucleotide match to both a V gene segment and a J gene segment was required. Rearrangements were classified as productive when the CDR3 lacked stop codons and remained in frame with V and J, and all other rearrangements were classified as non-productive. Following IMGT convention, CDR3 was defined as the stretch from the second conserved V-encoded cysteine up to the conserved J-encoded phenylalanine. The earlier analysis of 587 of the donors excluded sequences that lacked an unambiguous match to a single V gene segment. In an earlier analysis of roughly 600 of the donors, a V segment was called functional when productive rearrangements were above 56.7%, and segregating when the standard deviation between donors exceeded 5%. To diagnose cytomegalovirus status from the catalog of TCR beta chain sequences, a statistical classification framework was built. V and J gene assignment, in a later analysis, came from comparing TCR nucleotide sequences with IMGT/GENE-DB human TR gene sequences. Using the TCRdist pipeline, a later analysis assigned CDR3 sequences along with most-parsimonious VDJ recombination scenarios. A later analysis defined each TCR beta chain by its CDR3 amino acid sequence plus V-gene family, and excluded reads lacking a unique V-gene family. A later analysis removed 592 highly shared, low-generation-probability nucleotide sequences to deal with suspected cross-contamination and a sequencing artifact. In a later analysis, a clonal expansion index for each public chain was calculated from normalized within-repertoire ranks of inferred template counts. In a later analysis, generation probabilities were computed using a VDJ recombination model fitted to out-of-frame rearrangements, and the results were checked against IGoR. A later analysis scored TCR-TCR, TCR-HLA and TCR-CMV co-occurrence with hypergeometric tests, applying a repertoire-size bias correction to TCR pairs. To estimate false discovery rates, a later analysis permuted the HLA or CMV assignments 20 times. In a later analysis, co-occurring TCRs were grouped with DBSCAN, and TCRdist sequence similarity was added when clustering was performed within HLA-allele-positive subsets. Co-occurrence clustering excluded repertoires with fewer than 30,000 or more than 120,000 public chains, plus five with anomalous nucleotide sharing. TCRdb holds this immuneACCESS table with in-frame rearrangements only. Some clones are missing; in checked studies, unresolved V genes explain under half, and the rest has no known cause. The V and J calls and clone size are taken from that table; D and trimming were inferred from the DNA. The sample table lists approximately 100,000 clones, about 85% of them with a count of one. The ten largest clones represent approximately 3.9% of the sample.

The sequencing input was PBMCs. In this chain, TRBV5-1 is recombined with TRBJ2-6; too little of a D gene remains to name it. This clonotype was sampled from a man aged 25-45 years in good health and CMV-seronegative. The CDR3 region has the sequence CASSPNSGANVLTF. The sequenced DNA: TGCGCCAGCAGCCCTAATTCTGGGGCCAACGTCCTGACTTTC.